The clone carrying this T cell receptor beta chain was detected only a few times. Its antigen is undetermined. The CDR3 is 12 amino acids. Germline V gene data show CDR1 as SQVTM and CDR2 as ANQGSEA. Time point meaning: persistent/refractory GD, antithyroid drugs over 5 years with positive TRAb. PBMCs were the source of the RNA used for TCR sequencing. Construction of TCR beta libraries relied on iRepertoire HTBI primers and on Arm-PCR targeting CDR3 regions. Original methodology: Throughout the samples, researchers identified 60 to 70 TRBV and approximately 15 TRBJ segments. One entry per CDR3 protein, called by TCRdb with MiXCR from the multiplex PCR reads. The V and J calls and clone size come from TCRdb's table, not from the authors' own analysis. The sample includes some 450,000 distinct CDR3 sequences, 23% seen only once; the top ten take approximately 26%. This record belongs to a study of regulatory T cells in long-lasting Graves disease. Study-level findings and limits: The TCR repertoire of persistent Graves' patients was less diverse than that of newly diagnosed ones. It was in persistent disease that TRBV28, TRBJ1-2 and TRBJ2-5 were favored.

The chain carries TRBV29-1 and TRBJ2-1; perhaps TRBD2 as D (5 bases). The sample was peripheral blood mononuclear cells (PBMCs), taken when the disease was refractory, from a patient treated with antithyroid drugs. This clonotype originated in a female donor with Graves disease. CDR3 sequence reads: CSMVSLRDEQFF. The CDR3 bases are TGCAGTATGGTATCCCTGCGGGATGAGCAGTTCTTC.